A selection of T cell receptor beta chains follows, all from one sample in a study of radiotherapy plus CTLA-4 blockade in lung cancer. TCRdb's copy holds only in-frame clones and misses some; the assay was immunoSEQ multiplex PCR. The repertoire holds about 120,000 clones, with 90% as singletons. Sequenced material: peripheral blood, taken from a patient treated with radiotherapy plus ipilimumab. The receptors here all came from a human donor with non-small cell lung cancer that progressed on radiotherapy plus ipilimumab. The CDR3 runs from the conserved cysteine through the conserved F or W. The order of the fields is V gene, clone size, D gene, J gene, CDR3 DNA, CDR3 protein. A D gene is named only where the DNA matches it firmly. Expanded clones are given a class, and other clones once, few, many or no size at all.

v_gene: TRBV18
abundance: .
d_gene: .
j_gene: TRBJ1-5
CDR3nt: TGTGCCAGCTCACCTAGCAATCAGCCCCAGCATTTT
CDR3aa: CASSPSNQPQHF

v_gene: TRBV9
abundance: .
d_gene: TRBD2
j_gene: TRBJ2-1
CDR3nt: TGTGCCAGCAGCGTAGGCCTAGCGGTCTACAATGAGCAGTTCTTC
CDR3aa: CASSVGLAVYNEQFF

v_gene: TRBV5-1
abundance: .
d_gene: .
j_gene: TRBJ2-7
CDR3nt: TGCGCCAGCAGCTCGGGCGTCGAGCAGTACTTC
CDR3aa: CASSSGVEQYF

v_gene: TRBV5-1
abundance: .
d_gene: .
j_gene: TRBJ2-3
CDR3nt: TGCGCCAGCAGCTATAGGACAGCCAGCACAGATACGCAGTATTTT
CDR3aa: CASSYRTASTDTQYF

v_gene: TRBV5-4
abundance: .
d_gene: .
j_gene: TRBJ2-7
CDR3nt: TGTGCCAGCAGCTTGGGACAGGAGTTTATGGGTGAGCAGTACTTC
CDR3aa: CASSLGQEFMGEQYF

v_gene: TRBV21-1
abundance: .
d_gene: .
j_gene: TRBJ2-2
CDR3nt: TGTGCCAGGCCTGGGGGCACCGGGGAGCTGTTTTTT
CDR3aa: CARPGGTGELFF

v_gene: TRBV25-1
abundance: once
d_gene: TRBD1
j_gene: TRBJ2-7
CDR3nt: TGTGCCAGCAGTGAACTGTCCGGGACAGGGAACCGCGAGCAGTACTTC
CDR3aa: CASSELSGTGNREQYF

v_gene: TRBV6-5
abundance: .
d_gene: TRBD1
j_gene: TRBJ1-1
CDR3nt: TGTGCCAGCAGCCTACAGGGGGCGAACGTCCCTGAAGCTTTCTTT
CDR3aa: CASSLQGANVPEAFF

v_gene: TRBV2
abundance: .
d_gene: TRBD2
j_gene: TRBJ2-3
CDR3nt: TGTGCCAGCAGCTTGGGACTAGCGGGGAGCACAGATACGCAGTATTTT
CDR3aa: CASSLGLAGSTDTQYF

v_gene: TRBV11-3
abundance: .
d_gene: .
j_gene: TRBJ2-6
CDR3nt: TGTGCCAGCAGCTTAGGAACAGGGGCCAACGTCCTGACTTTC
CDR3aa: CASSLGTGANVLTF

v_gene: TRBV5-4
abundance: .
d_gene: .
j_gene: TRBJ2-3
CDR3nt: TGTGCCAGCAGCCCGAGGGGGGGAGACGAGGCAGATACGCAGTATTTT
CDR3aa: CASSPRGGDEADTQYF

v_gene: TRBV2
abundance: .
d_gene: .
j_gene: TRBJ2-1
CDR3nt: TGTGCCAGCAGTGTCCGTACGGGGGCCGGTGAGCAGTTCTTC
CDR3aa: CASSVRTGAGEQFF

v_gene: TRBV15
abundance: few
d_gene: .
j_gene: TRBJ2-7
CDR3nt: TGTGCCACCAGCTCCCGCCGTCGGGAGCAGTACTTC
CDR3aa: CATSSRRREQYF

v_gene: TRBV11-3
abundance: .
d_gene: .
j_gene: TRBJ2-7
CDR3nt: TGTGCCAGCAGCCGCAGTGGTGGGGTTCTCGAGCAGTACTTC
CDR3aa: CASSRSGGVLEQYF

v_gene: TRBV20-1
abundance: .
d_gene: .
j_gene: TRBJ2-3
CDR3nt: TGCAGTGCTAGCCATGGGGATACGCAGTATTTT
CDR3aa: CSASHGDTQYF

v_gene: TRBV6-5
abundance: .
d_gene: TRBD1
j_gene: TRBJ1-1
CDR3nt: TGTGCCAGCAGTTACGGGACAGGGGTCGGAGGAACTGAAGCTTTCTTT
CDR3aa: CASSYGTGVGGTEAFF

v_gene: TRBV7-2
abundance: .
d_gene: TRBD1
j_gene: TRBJ2-7
CDR3nt: TGTGCCAGCAGCCTAGGTCCCGGGACAGGGGGCGCTGGGCAGTACTTC
CDR3aa: CASSLGPGTGGAGQYF

v_gene: TRBV13
abundance: .
d_gene: .
j_gene: TRBJ2-1
CDR3nt: TGTGCCAGCAGCTTCGGGCCACGGGACGATGAGCAGTTCTTC
CDR3aa: CASSFGPRDDEQFF

v_gene: TRBV25-1
abundance: .
d_gene: .
j_gene: TRBJ1-1
CDR3nt: TGTGCCAGCAGTTTTTCGAACACTGAAGCTTTCTTT
CDR3aa: CASSFSNTEAFF

v_gene: TRBV7-9
abundance: .
d_gene: .
j_gene: TRBJ1-2
CDR3nt: TGTGCCAGCAGCCCGACAGAGGATTATGGCTACACCTTC
CDR3aa: CASSPTEDYGYTF

v_gene: TRBV30
abundance: .
d_gene: .
j_gene: TRBJ2-5
CDR3nt: TGTGCCTGGACCGGACAGAACCAAGAGACCCAGTACTTC
CDR3aa: CAWTGQNQETQYF

v_gene: TRBV7-8
abundance: .
d_gene: .
j_gene: TRBJ2-3
CDR3nt: TGTGCCAGCAGCTTCGGGGTCAGCACAGATACGCAGTATTTT
CDR3aa: CASSFGVSTDTQYF

v_gene: TRBV19
abundance: once
d_gene: .
j_gene: TRBJ2-3
CDR3nt: TGTGCCAGTAGTCCCACGGGTGCAGATACGCAGTATTTT
CDR3aa: CASSPTGADTQYF

v_gene: TRBV18
abundance: .
d_gene: TRBD1
j_gene: TRBJ1-2
CDR3nt: TGTGCCAGCTCACCAAAAATTGGACAGGGGGCTGGCTACACCTTC
CDR3aa: CASSPKIGQGAGYTF

v_gene: TRBV6-1
abundance: .
d_gene: TRBD1
j_gene: TRBJ1-4
CDR3nt: TGTGCCAGCAAGACAGGGTTTAGAACTAATGAAAAACTGTTTTTT
CDR3aa: CASKTGFRTNEKLFF

v_gene: TRBV5-8
abundance: .
d_gene: .
j_gene: TRBJ1-5
CDR3nt: TGTGCCAGCCCGGGAGGGCTCAATCAGCCCCAGCATTTT
CDR3aa: CASPGGLNQPQHF

v_gene: TRBV30
abundance: .
d_gene: .
j_gene: TRBJ1-5
CDR3nt: TGTGCCTGGAGTAAAGGGGATCAGCCCCAGCATTTT
CDR3aa: CAWSKGDQPQHF

v_gene: TRBV5-4
abundance: once
d_gene: TRBD2
j_gene: TRBJ2-3
CDR3nt: TGTGCCAGCAGCTGGACTAGCGGACGTTATAGCACAGATACGCAGTATTTT
CDR3aa: CASSWTSGRYSTDTQYF

v_gene: TRBV19
abundance: .
d_gene: TRBD2
j_gene: TRBJ2-7
CDR3nt: TGTGCCAGTGAACAGCGGGAGTGCTCCTACGAGCAGTACTTC
CDR3aa: CASEQRECSYEQYF

v_gene: TRBV9
abundance: .
d_gene: .
j_gene: TRBJ1-1
CDR3nt: TGTGCCAGCAGCGTTGGCAGGTACACTGAAGCTTTCTTT
CDR3aa: CASSVGRYTEAFF

v_gene: TRBV6-5
abundance: .
d_gene: TRBD2
j_gene: TRBJ2-2
CDR3nt: TGTGCCAGCAGATTAGCGGGACCGAACACCGGGGAGCTGTTTTTT
CDR3aa: CASRLAGPNTGELFF

v_gene: TRBV11-1
abundance: .
d_gene: TRBD1
j_gene: TRBJ2-7
CDR3nt: TGTGCCAGCAGCTTACAGGGGGTCACCTACGAGCAGTACTTC
CDR3aa: CASSLQGVTYEQYF

v_gene: TRBV5-1
abundance: .
d_gene: .
j_gene: TRBJ2-5
CDR3nt: TGCGCCAGCAGCTTGGAGGCGGCCGGGTGGGAGACCCAGTACTTC
CDR3aa: CASSLEAAGWETQYF

v_gene: TRBV5-1
abundance: .
d_gene: .
j_gene: TRBJ1-2
CDR3nt: TGCGCCAGCAGCCCCGGGGGGGTAGGCTACACCTTC
CDR3aa: CASSPGGVGYTF

v_gene: TRBV5-1
abundance: few
d_gene: .
j_gene: TRBJ2-1
CDR3nt: TGCGCCAGCAGCTTGGGGCCGGGGGCAGCCGTAAATGAGCAGTTCTTC
CDR3aa: CASSLGPGAAVNEQFF

v_gene: TRBV28
abundance: .
d_gene: TRBD2
j_gene: TRBJ2-7
CDR3nt: TGTGCCAGCAGGAGCGGGGGGACCTCTAGGGAGCAGTACTTC
CDR3aa: CASRSGGTSREQYF

v_gene: TRBV5-1
abundance: .
d_gene: .
j_gene: TRBJ1-3
CDR3nt: TGCGCCAGCAGCCGGACATCTGGCTCTGGAAACACCATATATTTT
CDR3aa: CASSRTSGSGNTIYF

v_gene: TRBV5-1
abundance: .
d_gene: .
j_gene: TRBJ2-5
CDR3nt: TGCGCCAGCAGCTTGGCCCCAGTGGGGGGTGTCGACCAAGAGACCCAGTACTTC
CDR3aa: CASSLAPVGGVDQETQYF

v_gene: TRBV19
abundance: .
d_gene: .
j_gene: TRBJ1-5
CDR3nt: TGTGCCAGTAGTATAGTGGGGGTAGGAAATCAGCCCCAGCATTTT
CDR3aa: CASSIVGVGNQPQHF

v_gene: TRBV27
abundance: .
d_gene: TRBD2
j_gene: TRBJ2-2
CDR3nt: TGTGCCAGCAGTTCCGCCTCTAGCGGAGCGACCGGGGAGCTGTTTTTT
CDR3aa: CASSSASSGATGELFF

v_gene: TRBV6-5
abundance: once
d_gene: .
j_gene: TRBJ1-1
CDR3nt: TGTGCCAGCAGTTACCGGAACACTGAAGCTTTCTTT
CDR3aa: CASSYRNTEAFF

v_gene: TRBV5-3
abundance: .
d_gene: .
j_gene: TRBJ2-1
CDR3nt: TGTGCCAGGGACTCGTCTGGGGGCGGGTACAATGAGCAGTTCTTC
CDR3aa: CARDSSGGGYNEQFF

v_gene: TRBV6-6
abundance: .
d_gene: TRBD1
j_gene: TRBJ1-5
CDR3nt: TGTGCCAGCAGTAGACGGGGACAGGACAATCAGCCCCAGCATTTT
CDR3aa: CASSRRGQDNQPQHF

v_gene: TRBV5-1
abundance: .
d_gene: TRBD2
j_gene: TRBJ2-7
CDR3nt: TGCGCCAGCAGCCCTGGACTAGCGGCACCCCTGGAGCAGTACTTC
CDR3aa: CASSPGLAAPLEQYF